This TCR beta chain stems from a study of control samples from healthy donors and cancer patients. Clones were read by immunoSEQ multiplex PCR, and TCRdb kept only the in-frame ones, dropping some. Of roughly 130,000 clones in the sample, roughly 90% were seen once. The CDR3 totals 15 residues. Germline V gene lookup returns CDR1 MNHEY and CDR2 SVGEGT. V trimming: 4 bases; J trimming: 3 bases; junction bases outside the gene matches: 5. The TCR was taken from a man between 18 and 29 years old in good health. The V gene is TRBV6-2 or TRBV6-3, the J gene TRBJ2-3, with 9 bases aligning to TRBD1. The source material was blood. CDR3 nucleotides: TGTGCCAGCAGTTCCGGGACAGGGATAACAGATACGCAGTATTTT. Protein: CASSSGTGITDTQYF.